The rows below give T cell receptor beta chains drawn from one sample of a study of blood T cell repertoires in COVID-19. Profiling relied on immunoSEQ multiplex PCR, and the TCRdb table lists in-frame clones only, not all of them. The sample contains hundreds of thousands of clones, around 90% of which appear only once. Sequencing input: PBMCs or T cells enriched from blood (not recorded which). Receptors were obtained from a woman aged 45 to 65 who had recovered from COVID-19. CDR3s include the opening cysteine and the closing phenylalanine or tryptophan.

TRBV7-3 | CASSFETRTTSYNEQFF
TRBV5-6 | CASSLVWPNEQFF
TRBV11-2 | CASSLAQGAHQPQHF
TRBV19 | CASSPGARSETQYF
TRBV5-1 | CASTSTGVSGEAFF
TRBV3-1/TRBV3-2 | CASSQDASGRPSSYEQYF
TRBV19 | CASSSPSGLANQETQYF
TRBV6-5 | CASSFGEDYTF
TRBV5-5 | CASSFWAGRNEQYF
TRBV29-1 | CSARYNGLRQETQYF
TRBV30 | CATGDSGNTIYF
TRBV6-1 | CASSEGGGAGYEQYF
TRBV28 | CASSSPIQGPQYGYTF
TRBV27 | CASSPTRASGRLPDTQYF
TRBV7-9 | CASSLEIRGTGNTIYF
TRBV15 | CATSRGGTSGIWGEQFF
TRBV4-2 | CASSQRGFSGANVLTF
TRBV5-1 | CASSPSGAQETQYF